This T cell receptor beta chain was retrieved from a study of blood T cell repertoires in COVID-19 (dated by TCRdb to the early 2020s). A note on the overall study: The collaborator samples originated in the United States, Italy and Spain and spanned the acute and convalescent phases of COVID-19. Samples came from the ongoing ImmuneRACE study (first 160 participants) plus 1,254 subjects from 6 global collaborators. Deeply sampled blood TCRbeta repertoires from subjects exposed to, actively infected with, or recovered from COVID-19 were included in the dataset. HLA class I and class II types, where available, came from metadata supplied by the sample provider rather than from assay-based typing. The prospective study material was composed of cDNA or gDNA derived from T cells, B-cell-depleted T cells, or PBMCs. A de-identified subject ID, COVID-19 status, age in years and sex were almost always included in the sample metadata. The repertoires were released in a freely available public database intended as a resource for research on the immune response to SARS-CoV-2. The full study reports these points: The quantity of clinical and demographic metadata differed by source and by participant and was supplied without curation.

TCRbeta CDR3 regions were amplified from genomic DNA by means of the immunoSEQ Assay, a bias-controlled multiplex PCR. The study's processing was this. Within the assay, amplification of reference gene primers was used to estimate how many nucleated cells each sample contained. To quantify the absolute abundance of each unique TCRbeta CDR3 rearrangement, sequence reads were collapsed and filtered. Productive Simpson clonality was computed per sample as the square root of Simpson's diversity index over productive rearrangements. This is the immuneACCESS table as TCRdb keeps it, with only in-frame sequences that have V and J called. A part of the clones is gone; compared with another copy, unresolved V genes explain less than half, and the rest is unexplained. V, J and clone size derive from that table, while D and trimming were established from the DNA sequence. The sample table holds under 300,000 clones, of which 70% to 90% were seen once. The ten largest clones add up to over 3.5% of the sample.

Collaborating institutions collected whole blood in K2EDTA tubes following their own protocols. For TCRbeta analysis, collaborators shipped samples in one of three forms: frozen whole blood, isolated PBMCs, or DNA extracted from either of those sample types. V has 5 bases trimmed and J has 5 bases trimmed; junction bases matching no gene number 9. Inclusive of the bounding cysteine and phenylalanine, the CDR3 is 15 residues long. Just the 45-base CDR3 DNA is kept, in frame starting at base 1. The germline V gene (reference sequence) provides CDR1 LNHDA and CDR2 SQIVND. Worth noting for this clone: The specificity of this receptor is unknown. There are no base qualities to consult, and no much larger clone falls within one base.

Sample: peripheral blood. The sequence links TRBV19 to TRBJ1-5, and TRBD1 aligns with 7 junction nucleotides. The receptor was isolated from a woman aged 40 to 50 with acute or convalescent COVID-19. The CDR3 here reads CASSLIGQEHQPQHF. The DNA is TGTGCCAGTAGTCTAATCGGACAGGAGCATCAGCCCCAGCATTTT. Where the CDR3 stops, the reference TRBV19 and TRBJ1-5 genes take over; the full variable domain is DGGITQSPKYLFRKEGQNVTLSCEQNLNHDAMYWYRQDPGQGLRLIYYSQIVNDFQKGDIAEGYSVSREKKESFPLTVTSAQKNPTAFYLCASSLIGQEHQPQHFGDGTRLSIL.